A single sample gave rise to the 26 T cell receptor beta chains below, sequenced in a study of T cell repertoires in ileal Crohn's disease. The data were produced by immunoSEQ multiplex PCR, yet TCRdb's version contains in-frame clones alone and is incomplete. The sample holds 12,000 or so clones, about 81% seen once. The time point was: neoterminal ileum biopsy at postoperative endoscopy, about 6 months after surgery. The sample comprised ileal tissue. Every receptor here comes from an adult with Crohn's disease.

V usage is TRBV6-6 and J usage is TRBJ1-5; D might be TRBD1 (5 bases). Trimming cost V 4 bases and J 7 bases, with 11 bases left between them. CDR1 and CDR2 from the germline V gene are MNHNY and SVGAGI (reference sequence). The CDR3 sequence is 13 residues long. The CDR3 DNA reads as TGTGCCAGCAGTTCCCAGGGAGGCCAGCCCCAGCATTTT. The encoded protein is CASSSQGGQPQHF.

The V call is TRBV5-6, the J call TRBJ2-7; 12 bases are shared with TRBD1. V lost 3 bases and J lost 4; bases outside the gene matches: 5. There are 15 residues in the CDR3. Germline-derived CDR1 and CDR2 are SGHDT and YYEEEE. The DNA for the CDR3 is TGTGCCAGCAGCTACCGGGACAGGGGGCTTTACGAGCAGTACTTC. Protein product: CASSYRDRGLYEQYF.

The V gene is TRBV10-1, the J gene TRBJ2-2; maybe TRBD1 (6 bases). This CDR3 is built from 17 residues. Germline V CDR1 and CDR2: WNHNN, SYGVQD (reference sequence). Trimming cost V 2 bases and J 2 bases, with 15 bases left between them. The CDR3 bases are TGCGCCAGCAGTGAGGGGGGCAGTGCTCTTAACACCGGGGAGCTGTTTTTT. Protein product: CASSEGGSALNTGELFF.

The V gene is TRBV10-3, the J gene TRBJ2-3; D is undetermined. This CDR3 is built from 14 residues. Trimming shortened V by 3 bases and J by 3 bases, and 10 bases separated the two germline ends. The germline V gene encodes CDR1 ENHRY and CDR2 SYGVKD. CDR3 sequence: CAISDVRRTDTQYF. In DNA form, the CDR3 reads TGTGCCATCAGTGATGTACGGAGAACAGATACGCAGTATTTT.

The J gene is TRBJ1-5, the V gene TRBV10-3; possibly TRBD1 for D (6 bases). The CDR3 length is 19 residues. Germline assignment: CDR1 ENHRY and CDR2 SYGVKD. V was pared by 0 bases and J by 0 bases, with 18 bases between. The CDR3 sequence: CAISESRGGRADSNQPQHF. The CDR3 coding sequence is TGTGCCATCAGTGAGTCGAGAGGGGGGAGGGCTGATAGCAATCAGCCCCAGCATTTT.

The DNA of the CDR3 is TGCGCCAGCAGTGATTCTAAGGCGGGAGGTGCCTACGAGCAGTACTTC. It encodes CASSDSKAGGAYEQYF. This chain uses TRBV10-1 with TRBJ2-7; 8 bases agree with TRBD2. With 3 bases clipped from V and 2 bases from J, the junction kept 9 bases outside the gene matches. Germline V lookup: CDR1 WNHNN, CDR2 SYGVQD (reference sequence). The CDR3 has 16 amino acids.

The chain couples TRBV5-1 to TRBJ2-1; TRBD2 matches at 7 bases. Germline assignment: CDR1 SGHRS and CDR2 YFSETQ. The V segment lost 1 base and the J segment 5 bases; nucleotides outside the gene matches: 6. This CDR3 region has 15 residues. The chain's CDR3 is CASSLLPGRDNEQFF. The CDR3 DNA follows: TGCGCCAGCAGCTTGTTGCCAGGGAGGGACAATGAGCAGTTCTTC. Variable domain in full (rest from reference TRBV5-1 and TRBJ2-1): KAGVTQTPRYLIKTRGQQVTLSCSPISGHRSVSWYQQTPGQGLQFLFEYFSETQRNKGNFPGRFSGRQFSNSRSEMNVSTLELGDSALYLCASSLLPGRDNEQFFGPGTRLTVL.

CDR3 loop: CASSLEVLGLGTEAFF. The CDR3 DNA reads TGTGCCAGCAGCTTAGAGGTTCTCGGGTTGGGCACTGAAGCTTTCTTT. The genes are TRBV11-2 and TRBJ1-1; no clear D. V dropped 0 bases and J dropped 4 bases, with 15 bases sitting between them. This CDR3 has 16 amino acids. Per germline, CDR1 SGHAT and CDR2 FQNNGV.

The chain joins TRBV5-1 to TRBJ2-5, with D perhaps TRBD1 (6 bases). Gene TRBJ2-7 matches the end of the DNA better, so the J call may be wrong. The CDR3 runs 16 residues. CDR1 and CDR2 from the germline V gene are SGHRS and YFSETQ. This CDR3 reads CASSLDGTGWLNEQYF. The CDR3 DNA reads TGCGCCAGCAGCTTGGACGGTACAGGGTGGCTTAACGAGCAGTACTTC.

The chain employs TRBV6-1 and TRBJ2-7; weak D call: TRBD1 (6 bases). Germline CDR1 and CDR2: MNHNS and SASEGT. The CDR3 consists of 12 residues. V dropped 4 bases and J dropped 5 bases, with 9 bases sitting between them. Here the CDR3 DNA reads TGTGCCAGCAGTGCCCAGGGGAACGAGCAGTACTTC. Translated: CASSAQGNEQYF.

The V gene is TRBV7-2, the J gene TRBJ2-5; no clear D gene. The end of the DNA aligns better with TRBJ2-7, so the J call may be wrong. This CDR3 contains 14 residues. The germline V gene has CDR1 SGHTA and CDR2 FQGNSA. This CDR3 is CASSPRRSLHEQYF. CDR3 in DNA: TGTGCCAGCAGCCCCCGCAGGTCCCTTCACGAGCAGTACTTC.

The chain links TRBV5-1 to TRBJ2-1; 9 positions agree with TRBD1. Trimming took 3 bases from V and 5 from J; bases not matched to a gene: 12. The CDR3 spans 17 residues. From germline, CDR1 is SGHRS and CDR2 YFSETQ. The CDR3 nucleotides are TGCGCCAGCAGCTCTAGCACCGGGACAGGGATACACAATGAGCAGTTCTTC. This codes for CASSSSTGTGIHNEQFF.

In its sample, this clone was seen once. This sequence joins TRBV10-3 and TRBJ2-7; 7 nucleotides line up with TRBD2. The CDR3 covers 15 residues. The V segment lost 0 bases and the J segment 1 base; nucleotides outside the gene matches: 3. Germline CDR1 ENHRY, CDR2 SYGVKD. The CDR3: CAISESNSGSYEQYF. The CDR3 bases are TGTGCCATCAGTGAGTCTAATAGCGGGTCCTACGAGCAGTACTTC.

This clone was recorded only once. This chain uses TRBV5-1 with TRBJ2-3; the D gene is possibly TRBD2 (6 bases). Trimming cost V 3 bases and J 2 bases, with 10 bases left between them. Germline assignment: CDR1 SGHRS and CDR2 YFSETQ. The CDR3 contains 14 residues. The DNA of the CDR3 is TGCGCCAGCAGCTCCGGACTAATCACAGATACGCAGTATTTT. Translation gives CASSSGLITDTQYF. Supplemented by reference TRBV5-1 and TRBJ2-3, the full variable domain reads KAGVTQTPRYLIKTRGQQVTLSCSPISGHRSVSWYQQTPGQGLQFLFEYFSETQRNKGNFPGRFSGRQFSNSRSEMNVSTLELGDSALYLCASSSGLITDTQYFGPGTRLTVL.

J is TRBJ1-6 and V is TRBV6-4, with a tentative D call TRBD1 (6 bases). Deletions cut 4 bases from V and 7 bases from J, with 11 bases between. CDR3 length: 14 residues. Germline CDR1 reads MRHNA; CDR2 reads SNTAGT. This CDR3 is CASSVTGSNSPLHF. CDR3 DNA sequence: TGTGCCAGCAGTGTCACAGGGAGCAATTCACCCCTCCACTTT.

The chain is built from TRBV5-1 and TRBJ2-5; the match to TRBD2 covers 10 bases. J gave up 5 bases and V 3 bases, and 7 bases lay outside the gene matches. The CDR3 is 15 amino acids. The germline V gene encodes CDR1 SGHRS and CDR2 YFSETQ. This CDR3 is CASSSLAGVGETQYF. The CDR3 DNA sequence: TGCGCCAGCAGCTCCCTAGCGGGAGTCGGGGAGACCCAGTACTTC.

The chain employs TRBV7-9 and TRBJ2-5; 9 positions agree with TRBD1. Germline CDR1 reads SEHNR; CDR2 reads FQNEAQ (reference sequence). This CDR3 comprises 15 residues. J gave up 0 bases and V 5 bases, and 4 bases lay outside the gene matches. The CDR3 reads CASSPGTGNQETQYF. The CDR3 coding sequence is TGTGCCAGCAGCCCAGGGACAGGGAACCAAGAGACCCAGTACTTC.

The chain couples TRBV18 to TRBJ1-5, with 8 bases identical to TRBD1. From germline, CDR1 is KGHSH and CDR2 LQKENI. With 3 bases clipped from V and 9 bases from J, the junction kept 10 bases outside the gene matches. The CDR3 is made up of 15 amino acids. The CDR3 is CASSPGQDDIWPQHF. The CDR3 bases are TGTGCCAGCTCACCGGGACAGGACGATATTTGGCCCCAGCATTTT. The complete variable domain, with remaining parts taken from reference TRBV18 and TRBJ1-5, reads NAGVMQNPRHLVRRRGQEARLRCSPMKGHSHVYWYRQLPEEGLKFMVYLQKENIIDESGMPKERFSAEFPKEGPSILRIQQVVRGDSAAYFCASSPGQDDIWPQHFGDGTRLSIL.

This chain links TRBV28 with TRBJ2-4; 7 bases map to TRBD1. V dropped 4 bases and J dropped 7; count of bases not matched to a gene: 4. Germline-derived CDR1 and CDR2 are MDHEN and SYDVKM. The CDR3 extends over 13 amino acids. CDR3 DNA: TGTGCCAGCAGTTCCCAGGGGGTGAACATTCAGTACTTC. It specifies CASSSQGVNIQYF.

This chain joins TRBV7-8 and TRBJ2-2; maybe TRBD1 (5 bases). Germline loops: CDR1 SGHVS, CDR2 FQNEAQ. The V end was cut by 3 bases, the J end by 3 bases, with 14 bases between. This CDR3 comprises 16 residues. The CDR3 reads CASSLRSRVDTGELFF. The DNA of the CDR3 is TGTGCCAGCAGCTTGAGGTCCAGGGTGGACACCGGGGAGCTGTTTTTT. Together with reference TRBV7-8 and TRBJ2-2, the CDR3 gives the full variable domain: GAGVSQSPRYKVAKRGQDVALRCDPISGHVSLFWYQQALGQGPEFLTYFQNEAQLDKSGLPSDRFFAERPEGSVSTLKIQRTQQEDSAVYLCASSLRSRVDTGELFFGEGSRLTVL.

This clone was seen a single time. The chain recombines TRBV6-1 with TRBJ2-1; D not resolved. Germline V gene sequence: CDR1 MNHNS, CDR2 SASEGT. V was trimmed by 5 bases and J by 4 bases, leaving 6 bases between them. This CDR3 is built from 12 residues. The CDR3 DNA follows: TGTGCCAGCAGTTTCTTTTACAATGAGCAGTTCTTC. Residues: CASSFFYNEQFF.

The chain employs TRBV7-9 and TRBJ1-1, with TRBD1 matching over 8 bases. Germline assignment: CDR1 SEHNR and CDR2 FQNEAQ (reference sequence). The CDR3 consists of 17 residues. Unmatched junction bases numbered 12, after V lost 1 base and J lost 5 bases. The DNA for the CDR3 is TGTGCCAGCAGCTTAGGGGACGGGACAGGACTGGGGACTGAAGCTTTCTTT. Translation: CASSLGDGTGLGTEAFF.

CDR3 sequence: CASSSLGSSYEQYF. CDR3 sequence (DNA): TGTGCCAGCAGCTCACTAGGAAGCTCCTACGAGCAGTACTTC. This sequence joins TRBV9 and TRBJ2-7; tentative D call: TRBD2 (5 bases). The CDR3 extends over 14 amino acids. The germline V and J ends were trimmed by 4 bases and 0 bases, with 11 bases remaining between them. CDR1 and CDR2 (germline): SGDLS, YYNGEE.

The count of this clone is one. The chain uses TRBV4-2 and TRBJ1-4, with 7 positions matching TRBD1. Unmatched junction bases numbered 6, after V lost 0 bases and J lost 8 bases. The CDR3 is 15 residues long. The germline V gene has CDR1 LGHNA and CDR2 YNFKEQ. The CDR3 loop reads CASSQDGGQKEKLFF. CDR3 nucleotide sequence: TGTGCCAGCAGCCAAGATGGGGGACAGAAGGAAAAACTGTTTTTT.

The CDR3 DNA reads as TGCGCCAGCAGCTACCTCGCGGGGGGGGTGAGGAATGAGCAGTTCTTC. Its translation is CASSYLAGGVRNEQFF. The chain combines TRBV5-1 with TRBJ2-1; 9 nucleotides align to TRBD2. From germline, CDR1 is SGHRS and CDR2 YFSETQ. J lost 7 bases, V lost 3 bases, and 11 bases had no gene match. The CDR3 sequence is 16 residues long.

V gene TRBV11-3 combines with J gene TRBJ2-1; 7 bases are shared with TRBD2. The CDR3 runs 13 residues. Germline V lookup: CDR1 SGHNT, CDR2 YENEEA. V lost 1 base, J lost 10 bases, and 4 bases stayed unmatched. The CDR3 DNA is TGTGCCAGCAGCTTAGGTCTAGCGGCGGAGCAGTTCTTC. Translated, it gives CASSLGLAAEQFF.